Below, 15 T cell receptor beta chains from the same sample are listed, as sequenced in a study of cytomegalovirus exposure and HLA in healthy donors. PCR used 60 Vbeta primers and 13 Jbeta primers. The table came from immunoSEQ multiplex PCR; TCRdb's copy has only in-frame clones and leaves some out. The table includes a few hundred thousand clones, 60% to 80% detected once. Sequencing used PBMCs. The receptors derive from a woman in her thirties in good health and CMV-seronegative.

The V call is TRBV5-4, the J call TRBJ2-7, with 10 bases aligning to TRBD2. V gave up 4 bases and J gave up 0 bases; unmatched junction bases: 4. CDR3 length equals 15 residues. Germline assignment: CDR1 SGHNT and CDR2 YYREEE (reference sequence). CDR3 region: CASSGWTSGSYEQYF. CDR3 DNA sequence: TGTGCCAGCAGCGGGTGGACTAGCGGCTCCTACGAGCAGTACTTC.

This clone occurred once. V is TRBV11-2 and J is TRBJ2-7; a weak D match, TRBD1 (6 bases). The CDR3 extends over 14 amino acids. Germline CDR1 SGHAT, CDR2 FQNNGV. V lost 5 bases and J lost 7, with 18 bases in between. CDR3 loop: CASSPLRTEGEQYF. In nucleotides, the CDR3 is TGTGCCAGCAGCCCGCTCCGGACAGAAGGAGAGCAGTACTTC.

The V gene is TRBV4-2, the J gene TRBJ1-5, with a weak D call TRBD1 (5 bases). This CDR3 contains 15 residues. Trimming removed 1 base from V and 6 bases from J, with 13 bases in between. Germline V lookup: CDR1 LGHNA, CDR2 YNFKEQ. The CDR3 protein is CASSQATVRGQPQHF. CDR3 in DNA: TGTGCCAGCAGCCAAGCGACCGTAAGGGGTCAGCCCCAGCATTTT.

The V and J genes are TRBV5-4 and TRBJ1-1; D gene uncertain. The CDR3 totals 13 residues. Germline values: CDR1 SGHNT, CDR2 YYREEE (reference sequence). V was trimmed by 0 bases and J by 1 base, leaving 4 bases between them. The CDR3 spells CASSLERNTEAFF. Written as DNA, the CDR3 is TGTGCCAGCAGCTTGGAGAGGAACACTGAAGCTTTCTTT.

This clone was detected once. V and J are TRBV4-1 and TRBJ2-7; 10 nucleotides line up with TRBD2. Losses at the gene ends were 3 bases for V and 5 bases for J; bases not matched to a gene: 10. CDR1 is MGHRA, CDR2 YSYEKL, per germline. This CDR3 is 16 amino acids long. CDR3 loop: CASSQASGRAVDEQYF. In DNA form, the CDR3 reads TGCGCCAGCAGCCAGGCGAGCGGGAGGGCCGTGGACGAGCAGTACTTC.

The rearrangement joins TRBV5-1 to TRBJ1-1; 7 bases fit TRBD1. Germline lookup yields CDR1 SGHRS and CDR2 YFSETQ. The CDR3 has 15 amino acids. With V trimmed by 0 bases and J by 2 bases, 4 bases remained unmatched. DNA for the CDR3: TGCGCCAGCAGCTTGGGTCCAGGGGGAAACACTGAAGCTTTCTTT. Translation gives CASSLGPGGNTEAFF.

The V gene is TRBV13, the J gene TRBJ2-7; TRBD1 agrees at 9 bases. V lost 5 bases and J lost 6; bases outside the gene matches: 8. This CDR3 has 14 amino acids. Looked up from germline, CDR1 is PRHDT and CDR2 is FYEKMQ (reference sequence). This CDR3 reads CASSPTTGGGEQYF. In DNA, the CDR3 is TGTGCCAGCAGCCCTACGACAGGGGGAGGCGAGCAGTACTTC. The complete variable domain, with remaining parts taken from reference TRBV13 and TRBJ2-7, reads AAGVIQSPRHLIKEKRETATLKCYPIPRHDTVYWYQQGPGQDPQFLISFYEKMQSDKGSIPDRFSAQQFSDYHSELNMSSLELGDSALYFCASSPTTGGGEQYFGPGTRLTVT.

The V gene is TRBV27, the J gene TRBJ2-3; TRBD2 matches 7 bases. This CDR3 is built from 17 residues. In germline, CDR1 is MNHEY, CDR2 SMNVEV (reference sequence). J lost 1 base, V lost 4 bases, and 11 bases had no gene match. The CDR3 nucleotides are TGTGCCAGCAGTTCGGGGAAAGCGGGACTGGGCACAGATACGCAGTATTTT. It yields the protein CASSSGKAGLGTDTQYF.

The V and J genes are TRBV2 and TRBJ2-7; 7 nucleotides match TRBD2. Per the germline V gene, CDR1 is SNHLY and CDR2 is FYNNEI. CDR3 length: 14 residues. The ends lost 5 bases at V and 2 bases at J; junction bases unmatched: 6. The CDR3 coding sequence is TGTGCCAGCAGTCGGGAGGTCGGCGCCTACGAGCAGTACTTC. This codes for CASSREVGAYEQYF.

The CDR3 is CAWSRLGLNQPQHF. The CDR3 coding sequence is TGTGCCTGGAGTCGGCTAGGCCTTAATCAGCCCCAGCATTTT. The chain links TRBV30 to TRBJ1-5; D uncertain. V shed 2 bases and J shed 4 bases, with 12 bases lying between them. Germline CDR1 and CDR2: GTSNPN and SVGIG (reference sequence). CDR3 length equals 14 residues. Together with reference TRBV30 and TRBJ1-5, the CDR3 gives the full variable domain: SQTIHQWPATLVQPVGSPLSLECTVEGTSNPNLYWYRQAAGRGLQLLFYSVGIGQISSEVPQNLSASRPQDRQFILSSKKLLLSDSGFYLCAWSRLGLNQPQHFGDGTRLSIL.

V usage is TRBV7-9 and J usage is TRBJ2-1; 9 nucleotides agree with TRBD2. This CDR3 region has 16 residues. V lost 7 bases, J lost 2 bases, and 9 bases stayed unmatched. Germline loops: CDR1 SEHNR, CDR2 FQNEAQ (reference sequence). CDR3 region: CASTRSGSYPYNEQFF. The DNA of the CDR3 is TGTGCCAGCACCCGTAGCGGGAGTTACCCCTACAATGAGCAGTTCTTC. Complete variable domain (other parts from reference TRBV7-9 and TRBJ2-1): DTGVSQNPRHKITKRGQNVTFRCDPISEHNRLYWYRQTLGQGPEFLTYFQNEAQLEKSRLLSDRFSAERPKGSFSTLEIQRTEQGDSAMYLCASTRSGSYPYNEQFFGPGTRLTVL.

The chain recombines TRBV5-1 with TRBJ2-3; 10 bases are a match to TRBD2. There are 14 residues in the CDR3. Germline V gene lookup returns CDR1 SGHRS and CDR2 YFSETQ. V trimming: 7 bases; J trimming: 1 base; junction bases outside the gene matches: 3. CDR3 loop: CASLGTSGTDTQYF. The DNA for the CDR3 is TGCGCCAGCTTGGGGACTAGCGGCACAGATACGCAGTATTTT.

The rearrangement links TRBV30 to TRBJ2-5, with D possibly TRBD2 on 5 matching bases. The germline CDR1 and CDR2 sequences are GTSNPN and SVGIG (reference sequence). The V and J ends lost 2 bases and 6 bases respectively, with 13 bases between them. This CDR3 has 13 residues. The CDR3 DNA reads as TGTGCCTGGAGTAGCGGACTCCAGCAGACCCAGTACTTC. Residues: CAWSSGLQQTQYF. The full variable domain, completed using reference TRBV30 and TRBJ2-5, is SQTIHQWPATLVQPVGSPLSLECTVEGTSNPNLYWYRQAAGRGLQLLFYSVGIGQISSEVPQNLSASRPQDRQFILSSKKLLLSDSGFYLCAWSSGLQQTQYFGPGTRLLVL.

The chain employs TRBV7-6 and TRBJ1-1, with D hard to call. The CDR3 consists of 14 residues. Per the germline V gene, CDR1 is SGHVS and CDR2 is FNYEAQ. Trimming cost V 6 bases and J 1 base, with 12 bases left between them. The CDR3 nucleotides read TGTGCCAGCAGTCGAAGAGGAGGGAACACTGAAGCTTTCTTT. Protein: CASSRRGGNTEAFF.

V usage is TRBV18 and J usage is TRBJ1-1; 7 bases map to TRBD1. Germline assignment: CDR1 KGHSH and CDR2 LQKENI. CDR3 length equals 13 residues. J lost 7 bases, V lost 5 bases, and 7 bases had no gene match. CDR3 nucleotide sequence: TGTGCCAGCTCAAGACAGGGCAACGTTGAAGCTTTCTTT. Amino acids: CASSRQGNVEAFF.